This T cell receptor beta chain is from a study of PD-1 blockade in classical Hodgkin lymphoma. Overall study results and limits: It was CD4+ TCR diversity, not CD8+, that rose significantly by C4D1. Those patients who began receiving nivolumab less than 1 year after ASCT had lower diversity, and they were excluded. Complete responders entered with baseline diversity on par with newly diagnosed patients, the results showed. The origin of the repertoire differences remains undefined, with disease activity or prior therapy as possible causes.

Only in-frame clones appear in the TCRdb table, and some are missing; sequencing was by immunoSEQ multiplex PCR. The table lists roughly 100,000 clones, roughly 90% of them singletons. This CDR3 spans 13 amino acids. V was pared by 5 bases and J by 3 bases, with 3 bases of the junction left unmatched. Germline V lookup: CDR1 SNHLY, CDR2 FYNNEI. As regards this clone: Its antigen is unidentified.

Exposure to brentuximab vedotin varied, and each patient had relapsed following autologous stem cell transplantation. The receptor comes from a human donor with classical Hodgkin lymphoma. This specimen consisted of peripheral blood mononuclear cells (PBMCs), obtained before the second cycle of nivolumab. J is TRBJ2-5 and V is TRBV2; TRBD1 agrees at 7 bases. The DNA of the CDR3 is TGTGCCAGCAGTCGGGACAGCGAAGAGACCCAGTACTTC. Its translation: CASSRDSEETQYF.